Shown below are 15 T cell receptor beta chains from a single sample sequenced in a study of cytomegalovirus exposure and HLA in healthy donors. 60 Vbeta and 13 Jbeta primers were used in PCR. Clones were read by immunoSEQ multiplex PCR, and TCRdb kept only the in-frame ones, dropping some. This sample yields some 110,000 clones, of which over 70% are seen a single time; around 2.1% belongs to the top ten. Sequenced material: PBMCs. The receptors were gathered from a man aged 25-45 years in good health and CMV-seronegative.

The V and J genes are TRBV21-1 and TRBJ2-1; the table assigns TRBD1, which was not confirmed against the DNA. TRBV21-1 is a documented pseudogene. The CDR3 loop spans 11 amino acids. The CDR3 region has the DNA TGTGCCAGCAGCAAATTACAGGGGGAGTTCTTC. Its protein is CASSKLQGEFF.

This rearrangement joins TRBV5-1 to TRBJ2-5; 7 positions match TRBD1. The CDR3 covers 15 residues. Germline V gene data show CDR1 as SGHRS and CDR2 as YFSETQ. After removal of 2 bases from V and 5 bases from J, the junction contained 9 bases not matched to a gene. DNA for the CDR3: TGCGCCAGCAGCTTACAGGGGATCCTTGGGGAGACCCAGTACTTC. Translation gives CASSLQGILGETQYF.

The chain combines TRBV19 with TRBJ1-5; D uncertain. V gave up 0 bases and J gave up 9 bases, with 9 bases separating them. The CDR3 runs 13 residues. Germline V gene data show CDR1 as LNHDA and CDR2 as SQIVND (reference sequence). The CDR3 nucleotides are TGTGCCAGTAGTATAGATTTTAGCGGGCCCCAGCATTTT. The encoded protein is CASSIDFSGPQHF.

The gene calls are TRBV18 and TRBJ2-1, with 12 bases identical to TRBD2. The CDR3 length is 15 residues. With V trimmed by 3 bases and J by 7 bases, 4 bases remained unmatched. CDR1 and CDR2 (germline): KGHSH, LQKENI. CDR3 bases: TGTGCCAGCTCACCGGCTAGCGGGGGGGCGAATGAGCAGTTCTTC. It translates to CASSPASGGANEQFF.

The chain is built from TRBV29-1 and TRBJ2-7; D is possibly TRBD1 (6 bases). The CDR3 is made up of 14 amino acids. The V gene's germline CDR1 is SQVTM and CDR2 ANQGSEA. The V end lost 7 bases, the J end lost 6 bases, and 22 bases lay between the germline ends. The CDR3 protein is CSAASGRGHLEQYF. The DNA for the CDR3 is TGCAGCGCCGCGTCGGGCAGGGGCCATCTCGAGCAGTACTTC.

The chain combines TRBV30 with TRBJ1-3; 7 bases line up with TRBD1. The ends lost 5 bases at V and 2 bases at J; junction bases unmatched: 3. This CDR3 contains 13 residues. Germline CDR1 and CDR2: GTSNPN and SVGIG (reference sequence). The CDR3 DNA is TGTGCCTGGGACAGGGTGGCTGGAAACACCATATATTTT. Translated, it gives CAWDRVAGNTIYF.

This chain joins TRBV4-3 and TRBJ1-2; tentatively, D is TRBD1 (6 bases). Deletions cut 1 base from V and 8 bases from J, with 11 bases between. The V gene's germline CDR1 is LGHNA and CDR2 YSLEER. The CDR3 has 13 residues. CDR3 coding DNA: TGCGCCAGCAGCCAAGCCAGGGGTGACGGCTACACCTTC. This gives the protein CASSQARGDGYTF.

The chain joins TRBV9 to TRBJ1-3, with D possibly being TRBD1 (6 bases). This CDR3 spans 14 amino acids. Germline V CDR1 and CDR2: SGDLS, YYNGEE. The V end was cut by 0 bases, the J end by 4 bases, with 8 bases between. CDR3 nucleotides: TGTGCCAGCAGCGTAGCAGGGGTAGGAAACACCATATATTTT. It codes for CASSVAGVGNTIYF.

The genes are TRBV29-1 and TRBJ2-2, with a possible D match to TRBD1 (5 bases). The CDR3 spans 15 residues. Trimming removed 0 bases from V and 5 bases from J, with 13 bases in between. In germline, CDR1 is SQVTM, CDR2 ANQGSEA. The CDR3 sequence is CSVEDQGSGTGELFF. For the CDR3, the DNA is TGCAGCGTTGAAGATCAGGGATCGGGTACCGGGGAGCTGTTTTTT.

This chain links TRBV9 with TRBJ2-7; a weak D match, TRBD2 (6 bases). The germline CDR1 and CDR2 sequences are SGDLS and YYNGEE. There are 16 residues in the CDR3. Trimming pared 4 bases from V and 3 bases from J, leaving 20 bases between. The CDR3 DNA reads as TGTGCCAGCAGCCCTGGGGGGACGGCTGGGATCTACGAGCAGTACTTC. Amino acids: CASSPGGTAGIYEQYF.

The CDR3 protein is CASSLPSGDYNEQFF. CDR3 nucleotides: TGCGCCAGCAGCTTACCTAGCGGGGATTACAATGAGCAGTTCTTC. The chain employs TRBV5-1 and TRBJ2-1; 9 bases line up with TRBD2. This CDR3 has 15 amino acids. The V gene's germline CDR1 is SGHRS and CDR2 YFSETQ. Trimming cost V 2 bases and J 4 bases; bases outside gene matches: 4. The variable domain in full, completed from reference TRBV5-1 and TRBJ2-1, reads KAGVTQTPRYLIKTRGQQVTLSCSPISGHRSVSWYQQTPGQGLQFLFEYFSETQRNKGNFPGRFSGRQFSNSRSEMNVSTLELGDSALYLCASSLPSGDYNEQFFGPGTRLTVL.

V usage is TRBV4-2 and J usage is TRBJ1-1, with D perhaps TRBD1 (5 bases). Trimming removed 3 bases from V and 1 base from J, with 12 bases in between. Per germline, CDR1 LGHNA and CDR2 YNFKEQ. The length of the CDR3 is 15 residues. CDR3 sequence reads: CASSHVATENTEAFF. The CDR3 DNA reads TGTGCCAGCAGCCACGTCGCGACAGAGAACACTGAAGCTTTCTTT.

V gene TRBV5-1 combines with J gene TRBJ2-1; the D is unclear. V was trimmed by 1 base and J by 7 bases, leaving 12 bases between them. CDR3 length equals 14 residues. Germline lookup yields CDR1 SGHRS and CDR2 YFSETQ. The CDR3 DNA reads TGCGCCAGCAGCTTGCCTACCCCTGTGAATGAGCAGTTCTTC. As protein: CASSLPTPVNEQFF.

There are a few counts of this clone. The chain recombines TRBV10-3 with TRBJ1-1, with D maybe TRBD1 (5 bases). V dropped 0 bases and J dropped 8 bases, with 7 bases sitting between them. The CDR3 is 12 residues long. Germline lookup yields CDR1 ENHRY and CDR2 SYGVKD. The CDR3 is CAISESRGEAFF. The CDR3 DNA is TGTGCCATCAGTGAGTCGCGGGGGGAAGCTTTCTTT.

CDR3 DNA: TGTGCCAGCAGTTCGGACAGGGTTGGGACCGGGGAGCTGTTTTTT. Translated, it gives CASSSDRVGTGELFF. This chain links TRBV2 with TRBJ2-2; 8 bases agree with TRBD1. The CDR3 spans 15 residues. Losses at the gene ends were 5 bases for V and 5 bases for J; bases not matched to a gene: 7. Germline V CDR1 and CDR2: SNHLY, FYNNEI.